This T cell receptor beta chain was recovered during a study of T-cell memory formation after mild COVID-19. Study in general: Largely, TCR clusters stayed within a single donor. Study-wide findings and caveats: Clones contracting over day 15 to 85 were CD4/CD8 balanced, with later expanders leaning CD4+.

5'RACE with constant-segment primers built TCRalpha and TCRbeta cDNA libraries with UMIs. MiXCR, run by TCRdb on the 5' RACE reads, gives a single entry per CDR3 protein. The repertoire holds 150,000 to 200,000 distinct CDR3 sequences, with approximately 10% as singletons. This clonotype was detected ten times or more. What it recognizes is unknown. The CDR3 totals 13 residues. The V and J ends lost 5 bases and 2 bases, in that order; junction bases with no gene match: 4. The germline CDR1 and CDR2 sequences are GTSNPN and SVGIG (reference sequence). Sequenced: PBMCs or a T cell subset sorted from them (not recorded which). This TCR came from a man younger than 35 who had mild COVID-19 (a few samples of this study predate the infection). Cell type and time point are not known. The J gene is TRBJ2-7, the V gene TRBV30; 9 nucleotides line up with TRBD1. CDR3 protein: CAWAGTGTYEQYF. CDR3 DNA sequence: TGTGCCTGGGCTGGGACAGGGACCTACGAGCAGTACTTC.